Listed here are 2 T cell receptor beta chains from one sample, sequenced in a study of regulatory T cells in long-lasting Graves disease (dated by TCRdb to the early 2020s). The sample's time point, from its label and the paper: persistent/refractory GD, antithyroid drugs over 5 years with positive TRAb. For both TCR sequencing and RNA sequencing, RNA was extracted from PBMCs using TRIzol. Library generation was performed with multiplex PCR. Instrument on record: Illumina HiSeq 4000. To build TCR beta libraries, CDR3 regions were amplified by Arm-PCR using iRepertoire HTBI primers. TCRdb reanalyzed the raw reads on its own, using fastp at Q25 for trimming and MiXCR for clone calling, and kept in-frame beta chains. Rows with a matching CDR3 protein are joined into one entry that keeps the most common DNA and genes. This sample is represented by some 440,000 distinct CDR3 sequences; around 21% of them were singletons. Less than 9% of the sample belongs to the ten largest clones.

Specimen: peripheral blood mononuclear cells (PBMCs), collected when the disease was refractory, from a patient treated with antithyroid drugs. These receptors were collected from a female donor with Graves disease.

This clonotype was counted a few times. This CDR3 is CAIRSGTDQPQHF. In nucleotides, the CDR3 is TGTGCCATCAGGTCAGGTACCGATCAGCCCCAGCATTTT. This chain uses TRBV10-3 with TRBJ1-5; D call uncertain. The V end was cut by 6 bases, the J end by 5 bases, with 11 bases between. Germline V gene data show CDR1 as ENHRY and CDR2 as SYGVKD. This CDR3 is 13 amino acids long.

Details on this clonotype: An end of the junction does not agree with germline; a read error may underlie this. This chain connects TRBV5-5 to TRBJ2-1; a possible D gene is TRBD2 (6 bases). This CDR3 has 15 amino acids. Germline CDR1 SGHKS, CDR2 YYEKEE (reference sequence). The CDR3: CANSFEAGGHNEQFF. In DNA, the CDR3 is TGTGCCAACAGCTTTGAAGCGGGCGGACACAATGAGCAGTTCTTC.